One sample yielded the 31 T cell receptor beta chains listed below, sequenced in a study of blood T cell repertoires in COVID-19. The table came from immunoSEQ multiplex PCR; TCRdb's copy has only in-frame clones and leaves some out. The repertoire holds over 120,000 clones, around 86% seen once, with 30% to 45% in the top ten. Source material: peripheral blood. These receptors came from a man aged 45 to 65 who had recovered from COVID-19.

The chain employs TRBV15 and TRBJ1-1; possibly TRBD1 for D (6 bases). Germline assignment: CDR1 LNHNV and CDR2 YYDKDF (reference sequence). The CDR3 spans 16 residues. The V and J ends lost 0 bases and 5 bases respectively, with 16 bases between them. The CDR3 sequence: CATSRETGRMGTEAFF. For the CDR3, the DNA is TGTGCCACCAGCAGAGAAACAGGGCGGATGGGGACTGAAGCTTTCTTT. The variable domain in full, completed from reference TRBV15 and TRBJ1-1, reads DAMVIQNPRYQVTQFGKPVTLSCSQTLNHNVMYWYQQKSSQAPKLLFHYYDKDFNNEADTPDNFQSRRPNTSFCFLDIRSPGLGDTAMYLCATSRETGRMGTEAFFGQGTRLTVV.

V and J are TRBV19 and TRBJ1-2; TRBD1 matches 7 bases. The CDR3 extends over 14 amino acids. V dropped 5 bases and J dropped 8; count of bases not matched to a gene: 11. Germline V CDR1 and CDR2: LNHDA, SQIVND (reference sequence). This chain's CDR3 is CASSLTGTVVGYTF. The CDR3 DNA is TGTGCCAGTAGTCTCACCGGGACAGTAGTGGGCTACACCTTC.

This chain uses TRBV12-3 or TRBV12-4 with TRBJ1-1; D is uncertain. Trimming removed 3 bases at V and 11 bases at J, with 13 bases between. CDR3 length: 12 amino acids. CDR3 bases: TGTGCCAGCAGTTTTATCGAGGGAACGGCTTTCTTT. Translating it yields CASSFIEGTAFF.

The chain carries TRBV19 and TRBJ1-4; TRBD1 agrees at 7 bases. Germline CDR1 LNHDA, CDR2 SQIVND (reference sequence). The CDR3 consists of 15 residues. The junction had 7 bases not matched to a gene; V was cut back by 9 bases and J by 0 bases. This CDR3 is CASRTGPATNEKLFF. As DNA, the CDR3 is TGTGCCAGCCGGACAGGACCTGCAACTAATGAAAAACTGTTTTTT.

The chain has TRBV6-5 and TRBJ1-3; D is ambiguous. V lost 1 base and J 0 bases, leaving 7 bases between the germline ends. Germline values: CDR1 MNHEY, CDR2 SVGAGI. There are 15 residues in the CDR3. Here the CDR3 reads CASSYYASSGNTIYF. The CDR3 DNA sequence: TGTGCCAGCAGTTACTACGCTAGCTCTGGAAACACCATATATTTT.

The chain employs TRBV19 and TRBJ2-1, with 7 bases matching TRBD1. The CDR3 is 14 amino acids. Germline trimming cut 4 bases from V and 4 bases from J; bases unmatched to any gene: 4. Germline V CDR1 and CDR2: LNHDA, SQIVND (reference sequence). CDR3 DNA sequence: TGTGCCAGTAGTAAAGGGGGCCCATACAATGAGCAGTTCTTC. Translation gives CASSKGGPYNEQFF.

The V and J genes are TRBV7-8 and TRBJ2-7, with D perhaps TRBD2 (6 bases). Trimming took 3 bases from V and 2 from J, leaving 14 bases between them. Germline V gene data show CDR1 as SGHVS and CDR2 as FQNEAQ. The CDR3 has 15 amino acids. This chain's CDR3 is CASSFTEGLAYEQYF. The DNA for the CDR3 is TGTGCCAGCAGCTTTACGGAGGGGCTAGCCTACGAGCAGTACTTC.

The chain links TRBV11-2 to TRBJ2-7, with 9 bases matching TRBD2. V shed 0 bases, J shed 3 bases, and the junction held 6 bases outside the gene matches. The germline gives CDR1 SGHAT, CDR2 FQNNGV. The CDR3 is 16 amino acids. The CDR3 is CASSLDSSGGRYEQYF. The CDR3 nucleotides are TGTGCCAGCAGCTTAGACTCCAGCGGGGGGCGCTACGAGCAGTACTTC.

This clone appeared once. The rearrangement uses TRBV5-1 and TRBJ1-4; 8 nucleotides match TRBD1. Trimming at V came to 0 bases and at J to 5 bases, leaving 3 bases not matched to a gene. The germline CDR1 and CDR2 sequences are SGHRS and YFSETQ. The CDR3 length is 15 residues. CDR3: CASSLGGQVNEKLFF. CDR3 nucleotide sequence: TGCGCCAGCAGCTTGGGGGGACAGGTCAATGAAAAACTGTTTTTT.

The rearrangement joins TRBV30 to TRBJ2-3, with no clear D. V lost 3 bases and J lost 4, with 14 bases in between. This CDR3 spans 14 amino acids. In germline, CDR1 is GTSNPN, CDR2 SVGIG (reference sequence). DNA for the CDR3: TGTGCCTGGAGGTTGCACACAACGCCAGATACGCAGTATTTT. Its protein is CAWRLHTTPDTQYF.

This rearrangement joins TRBV10-3 to TRBJ1-2, with D possibly matching TRBD1 (6 bases). CDR3 length: 14 amino acids. V gave up 2 bases and J gave up 8 bases, with 15 bases separating them. CDR1 and CDR2 from the germline V gene are ENHRY and SYGVKD. CDR3 sequence (DNA): TGTGCCATCAGTGAGACAGGGTTGTCGGAGGGCTACACCTTC. Translated: CAISETGLSEGYTF.

This clone occurred once. The chain uses TRBV7-8 and TRBJ2-2; D perhaps matches TRBD1 (6 bases). CDR3 length equals 15 residues. Germline lookup yields CDR1 SGHVS and CDR2 FQNEAQ. V lost 3 bases to trimming and J lost 6 bases, with 14 bases between them. CDR3 DNA: TGTGCCAGCAGCTTGACAGGCTCCACCTCCGGGGAGCTGTTTTTT. It translates to CASSLTGSTSGELFF.

The chain combines TRBV11-3 with TRBJ1-1; no reliable D call. V was trimmed by 5 bases and J by 0 bases, leaving 13 bases between them. The CDR3 sequence is 15 residues long. Germline CDR1 SGHNT, CDR2 YENEEA. As DNA, the CDR3 is TGTGCCAGCAGCGCGCAGGCGGGGTTGAACACTGAAGCTTTCTTT. It is translated as CASSAQAGLNTEAFF.

The rearrangement links TRBV7-3 to TRBJ2-2; D is possibly TRBD1 (6 bases). Looked up from germline, CDR1 is SGHTA and CDR2 is FQGTGA. The CDR3 is made up of 15 amino acids. The germline V and J ends were trimmed by 3 bases and 5 bases, with 13 bases remaining between them. The CDR3 loop is CASSFRTDRTGELFF. Written as DNA, the CDR3 is TGTGCCAGCAGCTTCCGGACAGATCGGACCGGGGAGCTGTTTTTT.

The chain couples TRBV29-1 to TRBJ1-2, with TRBD1 matching 8 bases. The germline V gene encodes CDR1 SQVTM and CDR2 ANQGSEA. This CDR3 comprises 11 residues. V dropped 6 bases and J dropped 8; count of bases not matched to a gene: 5. The CDR3 protein is CSVRGTGGYTF. CDR3 DNA: TGCAGCGTCCGTGGGACAGGCGGCTACACCTTC.

V and J are TRBV3-1 (or the pseudogene TRBV3-2) and TRBJ2-7; possibly TRBD1 for D (5 bases). The V end was cut by 0 bases, the J end by 4 bases, with 16 bases between. The CDR3 extends over 16 amino acids. CDR1 and CDR2 from the germline V gene are LGHDT and YNNKEL (reference sequence). CDR3 bases: TGTGCCAGCAGCCAAGAAAGAGCAGGGCTGGGTTACGAGCAGTACTTC. Translating gives CASSQERAGLGYEQYF.

This rearrangement joins TRBV29-1 to TRBJ1-2; 9 bases match TRBD1. The J segment lost 3 bases and the V segment lost 6 bases, leaving 5 bases of the junction unmatched. This CDR3 has 13 residues. The germline CDR1 and CDR2 sequences are SQVTM and ANQGSEA. CDR3 sequence (DNA): TGCAGCGTGGGACAGGGAGATTACTATGGCTACACCTTC. It yields the protein CSVGQGDYYGYTF.

This chain joins TRBV5-5 and TRBJ2-5, with 7 positions matching TRBD1. CDR3 length: 15 amino acids. Looked up from germline, CDR1 is SGHKS and CDR2 is YYEKEE (reference sequence). J lost 2 bases, V lost 3 bases, and 7 bases had no gene match. Here the CDR3 reads CASSSRPGQQETQYF. CDR3 DNA: TGTGCCAGCAGCTCCAGGCCGGGACAGCAAGAGACCCAGTACTTC.

The V gene is TRBV5-1, the J gene TRBJ1-1, with TRBD1 matching over 9 bases. The trim removed 4 bases at V and 3 bases at J, leaving 4 bases unmatched. Germline assignment: CDR1 SGHRS and CDR2 YFSETQ. The CDR3 runs to 14 residues. The CDR3 sequence: CASSRTGVDTEAFF. The CDR3 nucleotides are TGCGCCAGCAGCAGGACAGGGGTTGACACTGAAGCTTTCTTT.

The chain links TRBV7-2 to TRBJ2-2, with 9 bases identical to TRBD2. V gave up 7 bases and J gave up 3 bases; unmatched junction bases: 6. This CDR3 comprises 15 residues. Per germline, CDR1 SGHTA and CDR2 FQGNSA. Written as DNA, the CDR3 is TGTGCCAGCAAGGAAGCGGGGGGATACACCGGGGAGCTGTTTTTT. Translated: CASKEAGGYTGELFF. Together with reference TRBV7-2 and TRBJ2-2, the CDR3 gives the full variable domain: GAGVSQSPSNKVTEKGKDVELRCDPISGHTALYWYRQSLGQGLEFLIYFQGNSAPDKSGLPSDRFSAERTGGSVSTLTIQRTQQEDSAVYLCASKEAGGYTGELFFGEGSRLTVL.

V and J are TRBV11-3 and TRBJ1-1; 8 bases fit TRBD1. Germline CDR1 reads SGHNT; CDR2 reads YENEEA. The CDR3 consists of 14 residues. V gave up 6 bases and J gave up 3 bases; unmatched junction bases: 6. This CDR3 is CASRGTGGDTEAFF. CDR3 nucleotide sequence: TGTGCCAGCAGGGGCACAGGGGGGGACACTGAAGCTTTCTTT.

The CDR3 nucleotides read TGCGCCAGCAGCTTGCGTCCGATAACATATAATTCACCCCTCCACTTT. Translated: CASSLRPITYNSPLHF. The chain combines TRBV5-1 with TRBJ1-6, with D hard to call. V lost 1 base and J 4 bases, leaving 12 bases between the germline ends. There are 16 residues in the CDR3. From germline, CDR1 is SGHRS and CDR2 YFSETQ.

This clone was recorded only once. The chain carries TRBV18 and TRBJ1-1, with D possibly TRBD1 on 5 matching bases. Trimming removed 9 bases from V and 5 bases from J, with 19 bases in between. CDR3 length: 14 residues. Germline V CDR1 and CDR2: KGHSH, LQKENI. The CDR3 sequence is CASLKGEGYTEAFF. CDR3 in DNA: TGTGCCAGTTTAAAAGGGGAGGGTTATACTGAAGCTTTCTTT.

The chain joins TRBV7-9 to TRBJ2-3; maybe TRBD2 (6 bases). There are 18 residues in the CDR3. Trimming removed 5 bases from V and 4 bases from J, with 25 bases in between. Germline CDR1 SEHNR, CDR2 FQNEAQ (reference sequence). The CDR3 DNA reads as TGTGCCAGCAGCACCACCCGGGGGTTGCTCGGGGCAGCAGATACGCAGTATTTT. Protein sequence: CASSTTRGLLGAADTQYF.

This sequence joins TRBV6-5 and TRBJ1-5; 9 bases map to TRBD1. CDR3 length equals 13 residues. V was clipped by 5 bases and J by 6 bases; unmatched bases: 2. In germline, CDR1 is MNHEY, CDR2 SVGAGI. CDR3: CASSTGGGQPQHF. The CDR3 DNA reads as TGTGCCAGCAGTACAGGGGGCGGTCAGCCCCAGCATTTT.

The rearrangement links TRBV6-5 to TRBJ2-1, with 11 nucleotides matching TRBD1. CDR1 MNHEY and CDR2 SVGAGI come from the germline V gene. Unmatched junction bases numbered 3, after V lost 4 bases and J lost 7 bases. The CDR3 extends over 14 amino acids. The CDR3 nucleotides are TGTGCCAGCAGTTGGACAGGGGGCAAGAATGAGCAGTTCTTC. Its protein product is CASSWTGGKNEQFF.

The CDR3 DNA is TGTGCCAGCAGCTGGCTTGGACAGGGCGATGGCTACACCTTC. Translating gives CASSWLGQGDGYTF. The gene calls are TRBV7-9 and TRBJ1-2; 8 nucleotides align to TRBD1. The CDR3 covers 14 residues. Germline assignment: CDR1 SEHNR and CDR2 FQNEAQ (reference sequence). V was clipped by 4 bases and J by 6 bases; unmatched bases: 7.

CDR3 DNA: TGTGCCAGCAGCGTAGGACCTAGCGGGGCGTACGAGCAGTACTTC. Amino acids: CASSVGPSGAYEQYF. V usage is TRBV9 and J usage is TRBJ2-7, with 9 bases lining up with TRBD2. The V gene's germline CDR1 is SGDLS and CDR2 YYNGEE. Losses at the gene ends were 0 bases for V and 4 bases for J; bases not matched to a gene: 5. The length of the CDR3 is 15 residues.

The V gene is TRBV4-1, the J gene TRBJ1-5, with D perhaps TRBD1 (6 bases). The CDR3 has 15 amino acids. The germline V gene has CDR1 MGHRA and CDR2 YSYEKL. V shed 6 bases and J shed 0 bases, with 12 bases lying between them. CDR3 in amino acids: CASRQGLFSNQPQHF. The CDR3 DNA sequence: TGCGCCAGCAGACAGGGTTTATTTAGCAATCAGCCCCAGCATTTT.

The chain couples TRBV5-5 to TRBJ1-2; D is possibly TRBD1 (6 bases). Germline lookup yields CDR1 SGHKS and CDR2 YYEKEE (reference sequence). The CDR3 contains 15 residues. Trimming stripped 4 bases from V and 0 bases from J, with 13 bases between. CDR3 in DNA: TGTGCCAGCAGCCTTGTACAGGGTTCTAACTATGGCTACACCTTC. Protein sequence: CASSLVQGSNYGYTF.

V and J are TRBV19 and TRBJ2-5; 10 bases fit TRBD1. Germline V gives CDR1 LNHDA, CDR2 SQIVND (reference sequence). Unmatched junction bases numbered 10, after V lost 5 bases and J lost 4 bases. This CDR3 is 16 amino acids long. The CDR3 DNA is TGTGCCAGTAGTCCCAGACAGGGGGCGGCCGGAGAGACCCAGTACTTC. Translating it yields CASSPRQGAAGETQYF.